Below, 25 T cell receptor beta chains from the same sample are listed, as sequenced in a study of OX40 agonist ivuxolimab in advanced cancers. To prepare the library, the immunoSEQ multiplex PCR assay was applied. What TCRdb holds here is the immuneACCESS table cut down to in-frame rearrangements. Part of the clones is not present; checked against another copy, under half of the missing clones reflect an unresolved V gene, and the others are unexplained. The sample table records 20,000 to 25,000 clones; around 85% of these occur just once. The ten largest clones take up around a quarter of the sample. The sequenced sample was CD4+ or CD8+ T cells sorted from blood, obtained in a trial of the OX40 agonist ivuxolimab. The receptors come from an adult with an advanced solid tumor such as melanoma, head and neck, liver or kidney cancer.

J is TRBJ2-5 and V is TRBV9; D unresolved. This CDR3 spans 15 amino acids. Looked up from germline, CDR1 is SGDLS and CDR2 is YYNGEE. Trimming pared 0 bases from V and 1 base from J, leaving 10 bases between. This CDR3 reads CASSVGGTTQETQYF. CDR3 sequence (DNA): TGTGCCAGCAGCGTAGGAGGAACTACCCAAGAGACCCAGTACTTC.

The chain joins TRBV7-6 to TRBJ2-1; no definite D call. The CDR3 has 12 amino acids. The V and J ends lost 2 bases and 9 bases respectively, with 8 bases between them. Germline V gives CDR1 SGHVS, CDR2 FNYEAQ. This chain's CDR3 is CASSLYPTEQFF. The CDR3 DNA sequence: TGTGCCAGCAGCTTATATCCAACTGAGCAGTTCTTC.

This clone was counted only a few times. This chain uses TRBV5-1 with TRBJ2-7; TRBD2 agrees at 8 bases. The ends lost 1 base at V and 2 bases at J; junction bases unmatched: 5. CDR1 and CDR2 (germline): SGHRS, YFSETQ. This CDR3 spans 15 amino acids. The CDR3 here is CASSLFGGEAYEQYF. CDR3 DNA: TGCGCCAGCAGCTTGTTCGGGGGGGAGGCCTACGAGCAGTACTTC. Looking up the rest from reference TRBV5-1 and TRBJ2-7 gives the full variable domain: KAGVTQTPRYLIKTRGQQVTLSCSPISGHRSVSWYQQTPGQGLQFLFEYFSETQRNKGNFPGRFSGRQFSNSRSEMNVSTLELGDSALYLCASSLFGGEAYEQYFGPGTRLTVT.

V and J are TRBV2 and TRBJ1-1, with D perhaps matching TRBD1 (5 bases). The length of the CDR3 is 14 residues. V lost 4 bases, J lost 7 bases, and 16 bases lay in between. Germline lookup yields CDR1 SNHLY and CDR2 FYNNEI. The CDR3 DNA reads as TGTGCCAGCAGTGCCGGGGGAGGGAGGAATGAAGCTTTCTTT. Translated, it gives CASSAGGGRNEAFF.

The DNA of the CDR3 is TGTGCCAGCAGCTTCGGGACAGGTAACCATGAGCAGTACTTC. Residues: CASSFGTGNHEQYF. The rearrangement uses TRBV5-4 and TRBJ2-7; 8 bases fit TRBD1. Germline V gene lookup returns CDR1 SGHNT and CDR2 YYREEE (reference sequence). This CDR3 has 14 residues. With V trimmed by 2 bases and J by 7 bases, 8 bases remained unmatched.

The V gene is TRBV30, the J gene TRBJ2-1, with D perhaps TRBD2 (6 bases). The V gene's germline CDR1 is GTSNPN and CDR2 SVGIG (reference sequence). This CDR3 comprises 16 residues. Trimming cost V 1 base and J 0 bases, with 13 bases left between them. This chain's CDR3 is CAWSAIAVSSYNEQFF. The CDR3 DNA sequence: TGTGCCTGGAGTGCTATAGCGGTAAGCTCCTACAATGAGCAGTTCTTC.

The chain uses TRBV6-5 and TRBJ1-4, with D possibly being TRBD1 (6 bases). The germline CDR1 and CDR2 sequences are MNHEY and SVGAGI. V gave up 8 bases and J gave up 8 bases, with 15 bases separating them. The CDR3 runs to 13 residues. CDR3 bases: TGTGCCAGCGGGACGTACAGGGAAGAAAAACTGTTTTTT. It translates to CASGTYREEKLFF.

V is TRBV4-2 and J is TRBJ2-7; 9 bases are a match to TRBD2. Germline values: CDR1 LGHNA, CDR2 YNFKEQ. V shed 0 bases and J 4 bases; nucleotides not matched to a gene: 19. The CDR3 extends over 20 amino acids. The CDR3 DNA sequence: TGTGCCAGCAGCCAAGAGTCGGGATTTGCGGGGGGGAGCCTGGGGTACGAGCAGTACTTC. Encoded protein: CASSQESGFAGGSLGYEQYF.

The genes are TRBV7-8 and TRBJ2-7; D ambiguous. V lost 5 bases and J lost 0, with 8 bases in between. The CDR3 spans 13 residues. In germline, CDR1 is SGHVS, CDR2 FQNEAQ. CDR3 in amino acids: CASSRSASYEQYF. The DNA of the CDR3 is TGTGCCAGCAGCAGGTCGGCCTCCTACGAGCAGTACTTC.

The table lists this clone with a few counts. The genes are TRBV19 and TRBJ2-3; possible D gene TRBD2, 5 bases. CDR3 size: 15 residues. Germline V gene lookup returns CDR1 LNHDA and CDR2 SQIVND (reference sequence). Trimming removed 7 bases from V and 4 bases from J, with 18 bases in between. The CDR3 nucleotides are TGTGCCAGTACCCCGATAGCGTCCGGAGCAGATACGCAGTATTTT. It is translated as CASTPIASGADTQYF.

The chain employs TRBV21-1 and TRBJ2-7; no check of the table's D call, TRBD1, against the DNA was made. TRBV21-1 counts as a pseudogene. The CDR3 is 19 amino acids. The CDR3, as DNA: TGTGCCAGCAGCGAAGATACAGGGGGAGGGGGCGTTGACTCCTACGAGCAGTACTTC. This gives the protein CASSEDTGGGGVDSYEQYF.

The rearrangement links TRBV30 to TRBJ1-4; D is unresolved. The CDR3 runs to 15 residues. CDR1 and CDR2 from the germline V gene are GTSNPN and SVGIG (reference sequence). Trimming left V 0 bases short and J 0 bases short, with 8 bases between. CDR3 in amino acids: CAWSVPSATNEKLFF. Here the CDR3 DNA reads TGTGCCTGGAGTGTACCGAGTGCAACTAATGAAAAACTGTTTTTT. The variable domain in full, completed from reference TRBV30 and TRBJ1-4, reads SQTIHQWPATLVQPVGSPLSLECTVEGTSNPNLYWYRQAAGRGLQLLFYSVGIGQISSEVPQNLSASRPQDRQFILSSKKLLLSDSGFYLCAWSVPSATNEKLFFGSGTQLSVL.

The CDR3 loop is CASRGRTGGVGEQYF. CDR3 nucleotides: TGTGCCAGCAGGGGCCGGACAGGGGGCGTTGGCGAGCAGTACTTC. This rearrangement joins TRBV6-6 to TRBJ2-7, with 11 bases identical to TRBD1. CDR3 length: 15 residues. In germline, CDR1 is MNHNY, CDR2 SVGAGI (reference sequence). V dropped 6 bases and J dropped 6; count of bases not matched to a gene: 10.

This chain joins TRBV7-2 and TRBJ2-1; weak D call: TRBD2 (5 bases). Trimming took off 2 bases at V and 4 bases at J, with 9 bases between the two ends. CDR3 size: 14 residues. The germline V gene has CDR1 SGHTA and CDR2 FQGNSA. CDR3 coding DNA: TGTGCCAGCAGCTTAATTAAGCGGTACAATGAGCAGTTCTTC. It specifies CASSLIKRYNEQFF.

V gene TRBV6-5 combines with J gene TRBJ2-3; maybe TRBD2 (5 bases). Germline CDR1 is MNHEY and CDR2 is SVGAGI. V dropped 0 bases and J dropped 0 bases, with 7 bases sitting between them. CDR3 length: 15 amino acids. The CDR3: CASSYSPGSTDTQYF. The DNA of the CDR3 is TGTGCCAGCAGTTACTCCCCGGGGAGCACAGATACGCAGTATTTT.

The J gene is TRBJ2-1, the V gene TRBV9; 7 nucleotides match TRBD2. Losses at the gene ends were 4 bases for V and 4 bases for J; bases not matched to a gene: 5. CDR1 and CDR2 from the germline V gene are SGDLS and YYNGEE. The length of the CDR3 is 14 residues. CDR3 nucleotide sequence: TGTGCCAGCAGCCCGGGACTACCTTACAATGAGCAGTTCTTC. Protein: CASSPGLPYNEQFF.

V usage is TRBV5-1 and J usage is TRBJ2-7; TRBD1 agrees at 9 bases. J lost 2 bases, V lost 4 bases, and 10 bases had no gene match. Germline V gene sequence: CDR1 SGHRS, CDR2 YFSETQ. CDR3 length equals 16 residues. The DNA for the CDR3 is TGCGCCAGCAGCCACCGTGGGACAGGGTTTACCTACGAGCAGTACTTC. Its protein product is CASSHRGTGFTYEQYF.

Here the CDR3 DNA reads TGTGCCAGCAGCTTAGACAGACAAGAGACCCAGTACTTC. Amino acids: CASSLDRQETQYF. This chain uses TRBV13 with TRBJ2-5; D remains unclear. Germline V gene data show CDR1 as PRHDT and CDR2 as FYEKMQ (reference sequence). The CDR3 has 13 amino acids. The V gene lost 1 base and the J gene lost 2 bases, with 5 bases spanning the gap.

The V gene is TRBV30, the J gene TRBJ1-2, with 8 positions matching TRBD1. Per the germline V gene, CDR1 is GTSNPN and CDR2 is SVGIG (reference sequence). J gave up 4 bases and V 6 bases, and 7 bases lay outside the gene matches. The CDR3 runs 13 residues. As DNA, the CDR3 is TGTGCCTGCCTTAGGGACAGGCCCTATGGCTACACCTTC. This encodes CACLRDRPYGYTF.

CDR3 DNA: TGTGCCAGTAGTATAGTCTATAGCGGCACAGATACGCAGTATTTT. The encoded protein is CASSIVYSGTDTQYF. The rearrangement uses TRBV19 and TRBJ2-3; D might be TRBD2 (5 bases). Germline CDR1 LNHDA, CDR2 SQIVND (reference sequence). The CDR3 extends over 15 amino acids. Trimming took off 1 base at V and 1 base at J, with 9 bases between the two ends.

This sequence joins TRBV9 and TRBJ2-3, with 10 bases lining up with TRBD2. Germline V gene data show CDR1 as SGDLS and CDR2 as YYNGEE. The CDR3 contains 16 residues. V lost 3 bases to trimming and J lost 2 bases; unmatched junction nucleotides: 6. Written as DNA, the CDR3 is TGTGCCAGCAGCGCGGGAACTAGCGGGATCACAGATACGCAGTATTTT. Translating gives CASSAGTSGITDTQYF.

The J gene is TRBJ2-7, the V gene TRBV5-5; 9 bases align to TRBD1. Germline trimming cut 2 bases from V and 4 bases from J; bases unmatched to any gene: 4. This CDR3 contains 14 residues. Germline V gene lookup returns CDR1 SGHKS and CDR2 YYEKEE (reference sequence). The CDR3 protein is CASSLDRGVYEQYF. Here the CDR3 DNA reads TGTGCCAGCAGCTTAGACAGGGGGGTTTACGAGCAGTACTTC.

Judged by abundance, this clone is medium-sized. The rearrangement joins TRBV27 to TRBJ2-7, with D tentatively TRBD1 or TRBD2 (5 bases each). Germline V gene sequence: CDR1 MNHEY, CDR2 SMNVEV (reference sequence). This CDR3 comprises 15 residues. V was cut by 3 bases and J by 0 bases, with 12 bases left in between. The DNA of the CDR3 is TGTGCCAGCAGTTTTTTTCAGGGACCCTCCTACGAGCAGTACTTC. This sequence encodes CASSFFQGPSYEQYF.

The chain has TRBV7-6 and TRBJ2-5; the D gene is possibly TRBD2 (5 bases). The CDR3 is 15 amino acids. CDR1 and CDR2 from the germline V gene are SGHVS and FNYEAQ. V lost 2 bases and J 2 bases, leaving 12 bases between the germline ends. Written as DNA, the CDR3 is TGTGCCAGCAGCTTAACCCTGAGGGTTCAAGAGACCCAGTACTTC. This sequence encodes CASSLTLRVQETQYF.

This clone was observed once. This chain links TRBV29-1 with TRBJ2-2; D is unresolved. CDR3 length equals 12 residues. V was shortened by 5 bases and J by 7 bases, with 11 bases between the two germline ends. Per the germline V gene, CDR1 is SQVTM and CDR2 is ANQGSEA. The CDR3 DNA reads TGCAGCGTTTTAGTGTTGAGCGGGGAGCTGTTTTTT. Residues: CSVLVLSGELFF.